A selection of T cell receptor beta chains follows, all from one sample in a study of OX40 agonist ivuxolimab in advanced cancers. The repertoire was sequenced with immunoSEQ multiplex PCR; TCRdb's copy has only in-frame clones and lacks some. This table has over 55,000 clones, roughly 89% appearing once. Sequencing was performed on CD4+ or CD8+ T cells sorted from blood, taken in a trial of the OX40 agonist ivuxolimab. These receptors were taken from an adult with an advanced solid tumor such as melanoma, head and neck, liver or kidney cancer. The CDR3 runs from the conserved cysteine through the conserved F or W.

TRBV27,TRBJ2-1,CASSPYRGTYNEQFF
TRBV19,TRBJ2-3,CASRTGTGDGDTQYF
TRBV7-9,TRBJ1-4,CASSRRTGVVEKLFF
TRBV23-1,TRBJ2-2,CASSHTGGKKNTGELFF
TRBV2,TRBJ1-5,CASGQRFTSNQPQHF
TRBV10-2,TRBJ1-4,CASSPDRGHEKLFF
TRBV2,TRBJ1-5,CASNPGSAQPQHF
TRBV7-9,TRBJ1-2,CASSFGEGGGYTF
TRBV19,TRBJ1-5,CASSIRQGSSNQPQHF
TRBV28,TRBJ2-7,CASRRTGAYEQYF
TRBV11-3,TRBJ2-3,CASSLASTDTQYF
TRBV6-1,TRBJ2-1,CASTLLRDEQFF
TRBV19,TRBJ2-5,CASSVTGGDQETQYF
TRBV5-8,TRBJ2-7,CASSIGTAYEQYF
TRBV20-1,TRBJ2-7,CSGKGGYEQYF
TRBV5-1,TRBJ1-1,CASSIGQEGTEAFF
TRBV28,TRBJ2-5,CASSNGGGRETQYF
TRBV2,TRBJ2-2,CASRTGTGFTGELFF
TRBV18,TRBJ1-4,CASSLAFNEKLFF
TRBV6-6,TRBJ1-6,CASNRDRGASPLHF
TRBV28,TRBJ1-1,CASSTENTEAFF
TRBV9,TRBJ2-2,CASSAEGQGYTGELFF
TRBV29-1,TRBJ2-2,CSVMTSGRPLGELFF
TRBV2,TRBJ1-6,CASSRRTGDNSPLHF
TRBV5-5,TRBJ2-7,CASSFERGNEQYF
TRBV19,TRBJ2-5,CASSEAGQETQYF
TRBV19,TRBJ2-1,CASSGAPRYNEQFF
TRBV7-2,TRBJ2-6,CASKEGAHSGANVLTF
TRBV10-3,TRBJ2-4,CAISESITGTGKNIQYF
TRBV5-5,TRBJ1-6,CASSLEGFSPLHF
TRBV2,TRBJ1-5,CASSERRGHLGQPQHF
TRBV7-3,TRBJ1-1,CASSLIARSTEAFF
TRBV5-4,TRBJ1-1,CASSLMVSGEAFF
TRBV6-1,TRBJ1-4,CASSEGRVGMGKLFF
TRBV7-8,TRBJ1-1,CASSWGRLGMERAGAFF
TRBV11-2,TRBJ2-3,CASSSEGRGTDTQYF
TRBV4-2,TRBJ2-3,CASRQAGDRADTQYF
TRBV7-9,TRBJ1-2,CASSLAGTGGSYGYTF
TRBV5-1,TRBJ1-3,CASSLGDSGNTIYF
TRBV7-2,TRBJ1-2,CASSPQGQRYTF
TRBV2,TRBJ2-7,CASSLVGYEQYF
TRBV9,TRBJ2-2,CASSASGGANTGELFF
TRBV19,TRBJ2-2,CASSILYQETLTGELFF
TRBV27,TRBJ2-7,CASSPRQGVNEQYF
TRBV5-6,TRBJ2-1,CASSYPGLAGGNEQFF
TRBV27,TRBJ1-2,CASSSDRGYGYTF
TRBV7-4,TRBJ1-5,CASSLGGGLTMAQHF
TRBV13,TRBJ1-6,CASSRTGDYNSPLHF
TRBV28,TRBJ1-5,CASSFGTASYSNQPQHF
TRBV6-6,TRBJ1-5,CASTRGSNQPQHF
TRBV2,TRBJ2-7,CASSPLSGRAKNEQYF
TRBV19,TRBJ2-1,CASSIAGLLGVQFF
TRBV18,TRBJ2-2,CASSPGQVGTGELFF
TRBV18,TRBJ2-2,CASSPRDFVSTGELFF
TRBV7-2,-,CASSSQGYEQYF
TRBV2,TRBJ1-2,CASSSERGARGYTF
TRBV5-8,TRBJ1-5,CASSSDRNQPQHF
TRBV14,TRBJ1-1,CASSQFNSWELNTEAFF
TRBV4-1,TRBJ2-3,CASSQDLASGTDTQYF
TRBV5-1,TRBJ1-1,CASSLGLNTEAFF